This T cell receptor beta chain derives from a study of blood T cell repertoires in COVID-19. In assigning cohorts, the study relied on participant-reported clinical history. Repertoires were generated with immunoSEQ multiplex PCR, while TCRdb's copy carries only in-frame clones and drops some. The sample has around 220,000 clones, 90% seen once. The CDR3 runs to 13 residues. CDR1 is SGHKS and CDR2 is YYEKEE in the germline V gene (reference sequence). The V and J ends lost 1 base and 5 bases respectively, with 9 bases between them. This sequence was found in a man between 25 and 39 years old who had been exposed to COVID-19. The V gene is TRBV5-5, the J gene TRBJ2-5, with D perhaps TRBD1 (5 bases). Sequencing was done on a sample of PBMCs or T cells enriched from blood (not recorded which). The CDR3 loop reads CASSLRTRETQYF. The CDR3 bases are TGTGCCAGCAGCTTGAGGACACGTGAGACCCAGTACTTC.